The rows below give T cell receptor beta chains drawn from one sample of a study of vaccination effects on CD4 cells after COVID-19. Using immunoSEQ multiplex PCR, the repertoire was profiled, and TCRdb retains in-frame clones only, with some absent. There are tens of thousands of clones in the sample; around 70% occur only once, and about 2.2% lies in the top ten. Their antigens are not known. The specimen was CD4+ T cells from PBMCs cultured without peptide, collected after COVID-19 vaccination. The receptors stem from a human donor who received a COVID-19 vaccine. Both conserved end residues are part of each CDR3. The order of the fields is V gene, J gene, clone size, D gene, CDR3 DNA, CDR3 protein. The D gene is left open where the match is weak. Clone size is stated in some rows and not others, as once, few, many or a class when expanded.

V gene: TRBV6-5
J gene: TRBJ1-2
clone size: .
D gene: TRBD1
CDR3 DNA: TGTGCCAGCAGGCAGACAGGGAATCGTGGCTACACCTTC
CDR3 protein: CASRQTGNRGYTF

V gene: TRBV6-1
J gene: TRBJ2-3
clone size: .
D gene: .
CDR3 DNA: TGTGCCAGCAGTGAAGTAGTTGGGGTGGGAGGAGATACGCAGTATTTT
CDR3 protein: CASSEVVGVGGDTQYF

V gene: TRBV13
J gene: TRBJ2-1
clone size: .
D gene: TRBD1
CDR3 DNA: TGTGCCAGCAGCTTAGTTGCCGGGACAGGGGGCGGGAATGAGCAGTTCTTC
CDR3 protein: CASSLVAGTGGGNEQFF

V gene: TRBV9
J gene: TRBJ2-2
clone size: .
D gene: TRBD2
CDR3 DNA: TGTGCCAGCAGCGTAGTTCCCGGGGGGGCTGGGGAGCTGTTTTTT
CDR3 protein: CASSVVPGGAGELFF

V gene: TRBV7-9
J gene: TRBJ2-5
clone size: few
D gene: .
CDR3 DNA: TGTGCCAGCAGCTGGGAGACAGGTCGGGATGAGACCCAGTACTTC
CDR3 protein: CASSWETGRDETQYF

V gene: TRBV6-4
J gene: TRBJ1-3
clone size: .
D gene: TRBD1
CDR3 DNA: TGTGCCAGCAGTCGGATATTAGGGGGCAGTGGAAACACCATATATTTT
CDR3 protein: CASSRILGGSGNTIYF

V gene: TRBV14
J gene: TRBJ1-3
clone size: .
D gene: .
CDR3 DNA: TGTGCCAGCAGCCAGCAAGGGGGAAACACCATATATTTT
CDR3 protein: CASSQQGGNTIYF

V gene: TRBV2
J gene: TRBJ2-2
clone size: .
D gene: .
CDR3 DNA: TGTGCCAGCAGTGTGTCCGGGATCACGAACACCGGGGAGCTGTTTTTT
CDR3 protein: CASSVSGITNTGELFF

V gene: TRBV24-1
J gene: TRBJ2-1
clone size: .
D gene: .
CDR3 DNA: TGTGCCACCAGTGATGCCGGGACAACCAACAATGAGCAGTTCTTC
CDR3 protein: CATSDAGTTNNEQFF

V gene: TRBV6-5
J gene: TRBJ2-2
clone size: .
D gene: .
CDR3 DNA: TGTGCCAGCGGGATTGGAGGGCGTTACTCCGGGGAGCTGTTTTTT
CDR3 protein: CASGIGGRYSGELFF

V gene: TRBV5-1
J gene: TRBJ2-3
clone size: .
D gene: .
CDR3 DNA: TGCGCCAGCAGCTTGGCCCGGAACACAGATACGCAGTATTTT
CDR3 protein: CASSLARNTDTQYF

V gene: TRBV1
J gene: TRBJ1-4
clone size: .
D gene: .
CDR3 DNA: TGCACCAGCAAACGAGAGACAGGGGGCCGAAAACTGTTTTTT
CDR3 protein: CTSKRETGGRKLFF

V gene: TRBV30
J gene: TRBJ1-4
clone size: .
D gene: .
CDR3 DNA: TGTGCCTGTACACTACCGGGACAAGCAACTAATGAAAAACTGTTTTTT
CDR3 protein: CACTLPGQATNEKLFF

V gene: TRBV3-1/TRBV3-2
J gene: TRBJ2-5
clone size: once
D gene: TRBD2
CDR3 DNA: TGTGCCAGCAGGGTAGCGGGGGGCCAAGAGACCCAGTACTTC
CDR3 protein: CASRVAGGQETQYF